This T cell receptor (beta chain) was profiled in a study of cytomegalovirus exposure and HLA in healthy donors. Study observations and caveats: Cytomegalovirus status, reportedly, was diagnosed with high specificity and sensitivity by the classifier. Later on, an analysis tied 15,000 or so TCR beta sequences to HLA alleles at 0.05 false discovery rate.

Researchers ran the PCR with 60 Vbeta and 13 Jbeta primers. The protocol was immunoSEQ multiplex PCR, while the TCRdb copy is restricted to in-frame clones and leaves out a portion. Of some 130,000 clones detected, around four fifths appear once; the ten largest clones hold approximately 4.3%. Regarding this clone: The antigen is undetermined.

This CDR3 region has 16 residues. Germline V gives CDR1 MNHNS, CDR2 SASEGT. Trimming took off 2 bases at V and 4 bases at J, with 15 bases between the two ends. The sequence derives from a man aged 30 to 45 in good health. The sequencing sample was made of PBMCs. The chain couples TRBV6-1 to TRBJ1-5, with D perhaps TRBD1 (6 bases). The CDR3 protein is CASSETGQLLNQPQHF. The CDR3 coding sequence is TGTGCCAGCAGTGAAACCGGACAGCTCTTAAATCAGCCCCAGCATTTT.